The clone carrying this T cell receptor (beta chain) has a count of ten or more. Amplification from RNA transcripts yielded the TCR beta CDR3 regions. First-round RT-PCR employed HTBI primers, with a second-round multiplex PCR after it. MiXCR, run by TCRdb on the multiplex PCR reads, gives a single entry per CDR3 protein. The sample lists some 350,000 distinct CDR3 sequences, approximately 17% occurring once. This sample was included in a study of Graves' ophthalmopathy and Graves' hyperthyroidism. The ends were cut back, 0 bases at V and 7 bases at J, with 10 bases in the middle. CDR1 and CDR2 (germline): MNHEY, SVGAGI. CDR3 length: 14 residues.

The rearrangement joins TRBV6-5 to TRBJ1-5; TRBD1 might be the D (5 bases). This receptor was identified in an adult woman with stable Graves' hyperthyroidism. Input material: peripheral blood. DNA of the CDR3: TGTGCCAGCAGTTACTCCCAGGGCGGACAGCCCCAGCATTTT. Encoded protein: CASSYSQGGQPQHF.